The source of this TCR beta chain is a study of cytomegalovirus exposure and HLA in healthy donors. Regarding the study as a whole: With later analysis, a missense DCLRE1C variant became linked to TCR beta V- and J-gene trimming. Among TCR sequences, most were rare, though some public TCRs appeared in many donors. According to an earlier analysis, most TCR beta V segments yielded productive rearrangements about 90% or about 30% of the time.

The CDR3 is 14 amino acids. V dropped 1 base and J dropped 1 base, with 8 bases sitting between them. Germline V gene lookup returns CDR1 MGHRA and CDR2 YSYEKL. Turning to this clone: Its antigen is unknown.

The PCR was carried out with 60 Vbeta primers and 13 Jbeta primers. Libraries were prepared by immunoSEQ multiplex PCR; TCRdb keeps only in-frame clonotypes and omits some of them. The sample has about 170,000 clones, about 83% seen once. The source is a girl aged 10-17 years in good health and CMV-seropositive. The sequenced material came from PBMCs. This chain links TRBV4-1 with TRBJ2-7; D uncertain. CDR3 in amino acids: CASSQVSRSYEQYF. The DNA for the CDR3 is TGCGCCAGCAGCCAAGTGTCTAGATCCTACGAGCAGTACTTC.